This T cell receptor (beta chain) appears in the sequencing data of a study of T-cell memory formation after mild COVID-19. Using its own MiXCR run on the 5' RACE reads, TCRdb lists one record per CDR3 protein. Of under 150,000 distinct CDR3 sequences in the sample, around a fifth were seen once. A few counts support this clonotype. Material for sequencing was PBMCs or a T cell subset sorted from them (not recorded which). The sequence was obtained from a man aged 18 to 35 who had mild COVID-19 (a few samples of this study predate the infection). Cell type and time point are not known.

The CDR3 DNA follows: TGCGCCAGCAGCACTAGCCCCGGTCGCTATGAGCAGTTCTTC. This gives the protein CASSTSPGRYEQFF. The chain links TRBV5-1 to TRBJ2-1; weak D call: TRBD2 (6 bases). Trimming stripped 4 bases from V and 8 bases from J, with 16 bases between. Germline assignment: CDR1 SGHRS and CDR2 YFSETQ. The CDR3 length is 14 residues.